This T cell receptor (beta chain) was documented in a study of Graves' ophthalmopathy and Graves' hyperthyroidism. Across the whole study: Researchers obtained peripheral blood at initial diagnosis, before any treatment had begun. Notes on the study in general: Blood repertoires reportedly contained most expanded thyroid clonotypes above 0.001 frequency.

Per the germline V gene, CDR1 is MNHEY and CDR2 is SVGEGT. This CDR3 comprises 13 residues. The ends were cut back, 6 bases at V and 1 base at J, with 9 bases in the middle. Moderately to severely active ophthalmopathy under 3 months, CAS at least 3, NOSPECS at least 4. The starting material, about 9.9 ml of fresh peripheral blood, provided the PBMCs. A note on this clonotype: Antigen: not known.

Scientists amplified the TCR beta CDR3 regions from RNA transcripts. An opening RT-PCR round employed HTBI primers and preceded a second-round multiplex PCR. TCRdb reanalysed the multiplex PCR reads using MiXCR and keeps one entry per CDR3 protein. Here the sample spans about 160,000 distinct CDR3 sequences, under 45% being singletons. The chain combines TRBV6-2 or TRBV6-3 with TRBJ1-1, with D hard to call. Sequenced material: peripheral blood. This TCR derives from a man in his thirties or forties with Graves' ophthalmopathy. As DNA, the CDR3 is TGTGCCAGCAGACATACAAAGAACACTGAAGCTTTCTTT. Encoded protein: CASRHTKNTEAFF.